Each of the 32 T cell receptor beta chains below was sequenced from the same sample in a study of blood T cell repertoires in COVID-19. The table came from immunoSEQ multiplex PCR; TCRdb's copy has only in-frame clones and leaves some out. The sample has around 320,000 clones, about 90% seen once. Sequenced input: peripheral blood. The receptors come from a young man with active or convalescent COVID-19.

The chain joins TRBV18 to TRBJ2-5; 7 bases fit TRBD2. Trimming removed 1 base from V and 2 bases from J; junction bases left unmatched: 4. CDR3 size: 15 residues. The germline V gene has CDR1 KGHSH and CDR2 LQKENI. CDR3 sequence reads: CASSPLLGGQETQYF. CDR3 in DNA: TGTGCCAGCTCACCACTTCTCGGGGGGCAAGAGACCCAGTACTTC.

This clone was seen a few times. V and J are TRBV6-6 and TRBJ1-6, with 8 bases that match TRBD1. The CDR3 is 13 amino acids. Looked up from germline, CDR1 is MNHNY and CDR2 is SVGAGI (reference sequence). Trimming cost V 7 bases and J 8 bases; bases outside gene matches: 4. The DNA for the CDR3 is TGTGCCAGCACAGGGGGCTTGGATTCACCCCTCCACTTT. Translation gives CASTGGLDSPLHF.

The chain recombines TRBV29-1 with TRBJ2-7; tentative D call: TRBD2 (6 bases). CDR1 and CDR2 (germline): SQVTM, ANQGSEA. The CDR3 loop spans 14 amino acids. V lost 4 bases, J lost 5 bases, and 18 bases lay in between. The CDR3 sequence: CSVALTLGGNEQYF. The CDR3 bases are TGCAGCGTTGCCCTTACTCTGGGCGGGAACGAGCAGTACTTC.

V gene TRBV14 combines with J gene TRBJ1-2; 7 bases align to TRBD1. Looked up from germline, CDR1 is SGHDN and CDR2 is FVKESK. The CDR3 runs 15 residues. V was clipped by 3 bases and J by 2 bases; unmatched bases: 6. DNA of the CDR3: TGTGCCAGCAGCCACTGGCAGGGGGACAACTATGGCTACACCTTC. Translating gives CASSHWQGDNYGYTF.

The chain is built from TRBV28 and TRBJ2-1; TRBD1 matches 7 bases. Losses at the gene ends were 5 bases for V and 8 bases for J; bases not matched to a gene: 6. Germline loops: CDR1 MDHEN, CDR2 SYDVKM. The CDR3 extends over 13 amino acids. This CDR3 reads CASSAPTGYEQFF. DNA for the CDR3: TGTGCCAGCAGTGCCCCGACAGGGTATGAGCAGTTCTTC.

In regard to this clone: Other nucleotide sequences from this sample produce the same CDR3. The chain links TRBV6-1 to TRBJ2-2, with D possibly matching TRBD2 (5 bases). The length of the CDR3 is 15 residues. Germline-derived CDR1 and CDR2 are MNHNS and SASEGT. Trimming took off 0 bases at V and 4 bases at J, with 9 bases between the two ends. CDR3 DNA sequence: TGTGCCAGCAGTGAAGCGACGGGGAGCACCGGGGAGCTGTTTTTT. Translated: CASSEATGSTGELFF.

This clone has only one observation. The rearrangement joins TRBV12-3 or TRBV12-4 to TRBJ1-2, with TRBD1 matching over 7 bases. Trimming took 6 bases from V and 5 from J; bases not matched to a gene: 6. This CDR3 has 13 amino acids. The chain's CDR3 is CASSGTATYGYTF. The CDR3 DNA is TGTGCCAGCAGCGGGACAGCAACTTATGGCTACACCTTC.

This clone was counted once. V usage is TRBV7-2 and J usage is TRBJ1-2, with D perhaps TRBD1 (6 bases). V lost 5 bases and J lost 8, with 21 bases in between. Germline CDR1 SGHTA, CDR2 FQGNSA. The CDR3 covers 15 residues. The CDR3 spells CASSPLPQGRGGYTF. As DNA, the CDR3 is TGTGCCAGCAGCCCCCTACCCCAGGGGCGAGGGGGCTACACCTTC.

This chain connects TRBV5-1 to TRBJ1-2; D unresolved. Germline V lookup: CDR1 SGHRS, CDR2 YFSETQ. V was shortened by 0 bases and J by 5 bases, with 11 bases between the two germline ends. This CDR3 is built from 14 residues. CDR3 loop: CASSLDGGWYGYTF. The CDR3, as DNA: TGCGCCAGCAGCTTGGATGGCGGGTGGTATGGCTACACCTTC.

CDR3 nucleotide sequence: TGTGCTAGTGGTTTGGCTCGGGACAGGGCGTCTGGAAACACCATATATTTT. Translating gives CASGLARDRASGNTIYF. V and J are TRBV12-5 and TRBJ1-3, with 9 bases lining up with TRBD1. V lost 1 base, J lost 1 base, and 5 bases stayed unmatched. Germline V gene lookup returns CDR1 LGHNT and CDR2 FRNRAP. The CDR3 has 17 residues.

The chain uses TRBV19 and TRBJ2-1; the match to TRBD2 covers 14 bases. Germline V gene lookup returns CDR1 LNHDA and CDR2 SQIVND (reference sequence). The CDR3 runs 16 residues. The junction had 7 bases not matched to a gene; V was cut back by 8 bases and J by 4 bases. CDR3 in amino acids: CASHGTSGGWYNEQFF. CDR3 coding DNA: TGTGCCAGTCACGGGACTAGCGGGGGATGGTACAATGAGCAGTTCTTC.

The rearrangement links TRBV2 to TRBJ1-2; 8 bases line up with TRBD1. V was pared by 4 bases and J by 5 bases, with 6 bases of the junction left unmatched. CDR3 size: 14 residues. CDR1 is SNHLY and CDR2 is FYNNEI in the germline V gene. The CDR3 sequence: CASSGQGLRYGYTF. The CDR3 nucleotides read TGTGCCAGCAGTGGACAGGGGCTTCGGTATGGCTACACCTTC.

This clone was seen once. V is TRBV5-1 and J is TRBJ2-7; TRBD1 agrees at 7 bases. Germline V lookup: CDR1 SGHRS, CDR2 YFSETQ. Trimming took 5 bases from V and 2 from J; bases not matched to a gene: 16. This CDR3 region has 17 residues. DNA of the CDR3: TGCGCCAGCAGGGAAGGGACAGACTCTCGAACCACCTACGAGCAGTACTTC. Translated, it gives CASREGTDSRTTYEQYF.

The V and J genes are TRBV9 and TRBJ2-7; 9 bases fit TRBD2. The CDR3 runs to 13 residues. V lost 0 bases and J lost 7; bases outside the gene matches: 2. CDR1 SGDLS and CDR2 YYNGEE come from the germline V gene. The CDR3 protein is CASSVGLAGEQYF. In DNA, the CDR3 is TGTGCCAGCAGCGTAGGGCTAGCGGGAGAGCAGTACTTC. Complete variable domain (other parts from reference TRBV9 and TRBJ2-7): DSGVTQTPKHLITATGQRVTLRCSPRSGDLSVYWYQQSLDQGLQFLIQYYNGEERAKGNILERFSAQQFPDLHSELNLSSLELGDSALYFCASSVGLAGEQYFGPGTRLTVT.

The rearrangement uses TRBV4-1 and TRBJ1-1; D uncertain. Trimming pared 3 bases from V and 5 bases from J, leaving 10 bases between. The CDR3 runs 13 residues. Germline V lookup: CDR1 MGHRA, CDR2 YSYEKL. As DNA, the CDR3 is TGCGCCAGCAGCCATTCAGGAGGAACTGAAGCTTTCTTT. It yields the protein CASSHSGGTEAFF.

The rearrangement links TRBV2 to TRBJ1-5; 7 bases are shared with TRBD1. Trimming took 6 bases from V and 7 from J; bases not matched to a gene: 9. Per the germline V gene, CDR1 is SNHLY and CDR2 is FYNNEI. The CDR3 extends over 14 amino acids. CDR3 protein: CASRPKTGWQPQHF. CDR3 coding DNA: TGTGCCAGCAGACCTAAGACAGGGTGGCAGCCCCAGCATTTT.

The chain employs TRBV4-1 and TRBJ2-5; D is perhaps TRBD2 (6 bases). Germline V gene lookup returns CDR1 MGHRA and CDR2 YSYEKL. V was cut by 1 base and J by 5 bases, with 14 bases left in between. This CDR3 contains 15 residues. This chain's CDR3 is CASSQAVRDGETQYF. The CDR3 nucleotides read TGCGCCAGCAGCCAAGCCGTGCGGGACGGTGAGACCCAGTACTTC.

Turning to this clone: Other DNA sequences in the same sample also yield this CDR3. The rearrangement joins TRBV27 to TRBJ1-5, with D perhaps TRBD1 (5 bases). Germline CDR1 reads MNHEY; CDR2 reads SMNVEV (reference sequence). Trimming stripped 3 bases from V and 5 bases from J, with 8 bases between. This CDR3 is 13 amino acids long. CDR3 protein: CASSFSGDQPQHF. CDR3 DNA: TGTGCCAGCAGTTTCTCGGGGGATCAGCCCCAGCATTTT.

The rearrangement uses TRBV4-1 and TRBJ2-1; D not resolved. The V gene's germline CDR1 is MGHRA and CDR2 YSYEKL. The CDR3 length is 16 residues. V shed 1 base and J shed 3 bases, with 13 bases lying between them. CDR3 amino acids: CASSQAHMKDYNEQFF. The CDR3, as DNA: TGCGCCAGCAGCCAAGCCCACATGAAAGACTACAATGAGCAGTTCTTC.

J is TRBJ2-2 and V is TRBV2; D possibly corresponds to TRBD2 (6 bases). This CDR3 has 14 residues. The V and J ends lost 4 bases and 3 bases respectively, with 9 bases between them. Germline CDR1 reads SNHLY; CDR2 reads FYNNEI. Written as DNA, the CDR3 is TGTGCCAGCAGTGTTGGGGGGTACACCGGGGAGCTGTTTTTT. Amino acid sequence: CASSVGGYTGELFF.

The CDR3 nucleotides read TGCGCCAGCAGCCAATACCTAATAGATACGCAGTATTTT. Encoded protein: CASSQYLIDTQYF. This chain links TRBV4-1 with TRBJ2-3; unclear D gene. The CDR3 is 13 amino acids. Germline-derived CDR1 and CDR2 are MGHRA and YSYEKL. The V end was cut by 2 bases, the J end by 5 bases, with 8 bases between.

This clone was counted a single time. The chain has TRBV6-6 and TRBJ1-1, with D possibly being TRBD1 (5 bases). V shed 2 bases and J shed 4 bases, with 14 bases lying between them. The germline V gene encodes CDR1 MNHNY and CDR2 SVGAGI (reference sequence). CDR3 size: 15 residues. In DNA, the CDR3 is TGTGCCAGCAGTTACGTTCAGGGTAAGGCCACTGAAGCTTTCTTT. Its translation is CASSYVQGKATEAFF.

This sequence joins TRBV6-2 or TRBV6-3 and TRBJ2-3; 7 nucleotides align to TRBD2. This CDR3 has 13 residues. The germline V gene encodes CDR1 MNHEY and CDR2 SVGEGT. The junction had 4 bases not matched to a gene; V was cut back by 1 base and J by 9 bases. The CDR3 DNA reads TGTGCCAGCAGTTACTGGACTAGTGACACGCAGTATTTT. This gives the protein CASSYWTSDTQYF.

This chain links TRBV9 with TRBJ2-7, with D possibly being TRBD2 (6 bases). Germline-derived CDR1 and CDR2 are SGDLS and YYNGEE. The CDR3 spans 14 residues. V shed 4 bases and J shed 4 bases, with 15 bases lying between them. Here the CDR3 reads CASSPRHGGYEQYF. Written as DNA, the CDR3 is TGTGCCAGCAGCCCCCGGCATGGAGGGTACGAGCAGTACTTC.

The table lists this clone with a count of one. The chain employs TRBV25-1 and TRBJ2-2; the match to TRBD1 covers 8 bases. With V trimmed by 3 bases and J by 4 bases, 7 bases remained unmatched. The CDR3 extends over 16 amino acids. Germline lookup yields CDR1 MGHDK and CDR2 SYGVNS. The CDR3 DNA sequence: TGTGCCAGCAGTGAGGCAGGGGGCAAAGGCACCGGGGAGCTGTTTTTT. Encoded protein: CASSEAGGKGTGELFF.

V gene TRBV4-1 combines with J gene TRBJ2-2, with no clear D. Between the trimmed V and J ends, which lost 4 bases and 2 bases, there was a span of 20 bases. The germline CDR1 and CDR2 sequences are MGHRA and YSYEKL. This CDR3 spans 18 amino acids. CDR3 bases: TGCGCCAGCAGCCCAACCCCTCAGGCATTACGTAACACCGGGGAGCTGTTTTTT. Translating it yields CASSPTPQALRNTGELFF.

The rearrangement links TRBV6-5 to TRBJ1-2; D unresolved. The V gene lost 2 bases and the J gene lost 6 bases, with 10 bases spanning the gap. Germline assignment: CDR1 MNHEY and CDR2 SVGAGI. The CDR3 runs to 13 residues. This CDR3 reads CASSYREDHGYTF. In DNA, the CDR3 is TGTGCCAGCAGTTACCGGGAGGATCATGGCTACACCTTC.

The J gene is TRBJ2-7, the V gene TRBV19; perhaps TRBD2 as D (5 bases). Trimming took 8 bases from V and 1 from J, leaving 12 bases between them. This CDR3 region has 13 residues. The germline CDR1 and CDR2 sequences are LNHDA and SQIVND (reference sequence). CDR3 loop: CASPSGGSYEQYF. CDR3 in DNA: TGTGCCAGTCCAAGCGGCGGATCCTACGAGCAGTACTTC. The complete variable domain, with remaining parts taken from reference TRBV19 and TRBJ2-7, reads DGGITQSPKYLFRKEGQNVTLSCEQNLNHDAMYWYRQDPGQGLRLIYYSQIVNDFQKGDIAEGYSVSREKKESFPLTVTSAQKNPTAFYLCASPSGGSYEQYFGPGTRLTVT.

This chain uses TRBV10-3 with TRBJ1-4, with 7 bases identical to TRBD1. With 0 bases clipped from V and 6 bases from J, the junction kept 19 bases outside the gene matches. The CDR3 covers 20 residues. Germline V lookup: CDR1 ENHRY, CDR2 SYGVKD. The CDR3 spells CAISESPFDRASIKDEKLFF. The CDR3 nucleotides read TGTGCCATCAGTGAGTCGCCCTTCGACAGGGCTTCAATCAAGGATGAAAAACTGTTTTTT.

The chain links TRBV4-1 to TRBJ1-1; D unresolved. Germline CDR1 and CDR2: MGHRA and YSYEKL. CDR3 length equals 16 residues. V was cut by 3 bases and J by 4 bases, with 18 bases left in between. The CDR3 DNA is TGCGCCAGCAGCCAGGAGGAACTCGTGGTGAGCACTGAAGCTTTCTTT. Translation: CASSQEELVVSTEAFF.

This clone was seen only once. This chain links TRBV19 with TRBJ2-1; weak D call: TRBD1 (6 bases). V lost 4 bases, J lost 7 bases, and 14 bases lay in between. The length of the CDR3 is 14 residues. The germline V gene encodes CDR1 LNHDA and CDR2 SQIVND (reference sequence). In nucleotides, the CDR3 is TGTGCCAGTAGTACTTCGACAGGTTGGAATGAGCAGTTCTTC. It encodes CASSTSTGWNEQFF.

The sample holds a few counts of this clone. CDR3 sequence reads: CASSPADQGTSYNEQFF. The CDR3 DNA reads TGTGCCAGCTCACCCGCGGACCAGGGGACATCCTACAATGAGCAGTTCTTC. The genes are TRBV18 and TRBJ2-1, with D perhaps TRBD1 (6 bases). The CDR3 sequence is 17 residues long. Germline V gene data show CDR1 as KGHSH and CDR2 as LQKENI. V dropped 3 bases and J dropped 1 base, with 16 bases sitting between them.